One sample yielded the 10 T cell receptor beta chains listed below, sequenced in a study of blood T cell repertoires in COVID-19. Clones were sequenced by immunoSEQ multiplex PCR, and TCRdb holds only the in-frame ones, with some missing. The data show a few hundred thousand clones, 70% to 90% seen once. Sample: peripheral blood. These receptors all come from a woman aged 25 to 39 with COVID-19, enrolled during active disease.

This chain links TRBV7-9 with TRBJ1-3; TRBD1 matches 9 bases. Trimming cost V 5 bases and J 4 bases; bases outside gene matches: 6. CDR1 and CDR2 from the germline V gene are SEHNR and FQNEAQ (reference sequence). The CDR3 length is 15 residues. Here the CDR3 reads CASSIGTGWGNTIYF. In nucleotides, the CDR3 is TGTGCCAGCAGCATCGGGACAGGGTGGGGAAACACCATATATTTT.

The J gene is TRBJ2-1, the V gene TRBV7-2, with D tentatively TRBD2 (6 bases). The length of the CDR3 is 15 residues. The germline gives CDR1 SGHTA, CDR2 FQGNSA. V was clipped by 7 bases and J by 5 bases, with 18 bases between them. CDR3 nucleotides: TGTGCCAGCACCTCAATACGGGACTCTCACAATGAGCAGTTCTTC. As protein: CASTSIRDSHNEQFF. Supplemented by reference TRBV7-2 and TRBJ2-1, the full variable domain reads GAGVSQSPSNKVTEKGKDVELRCDPISGHTALYWYRQSLGQGLEFLIYFQGNSAPDKSGLPSDRFSAERTGGSVSTLTIQRTQQEDSAVYLCASTSIRDSHNEQFFGPGTRLTVL.

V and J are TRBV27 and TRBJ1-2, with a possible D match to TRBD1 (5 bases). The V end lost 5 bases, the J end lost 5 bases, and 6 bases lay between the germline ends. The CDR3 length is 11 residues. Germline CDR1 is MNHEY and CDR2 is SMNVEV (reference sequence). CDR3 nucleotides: TGTGCCAGCAGTCCAGGGTATGGCTACACCTTC. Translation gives CASSPGYGYTF.

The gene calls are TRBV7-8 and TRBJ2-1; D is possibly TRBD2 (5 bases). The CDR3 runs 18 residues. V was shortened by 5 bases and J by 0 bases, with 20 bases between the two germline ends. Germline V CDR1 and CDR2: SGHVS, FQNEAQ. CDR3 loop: CASSRSRRGQSSYNEQFF. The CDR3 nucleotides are TGTGCCAGCAGCCGGTCTAGGCGCGGGCAAAGCTCCTACAATGAGCAGTTCTTC.

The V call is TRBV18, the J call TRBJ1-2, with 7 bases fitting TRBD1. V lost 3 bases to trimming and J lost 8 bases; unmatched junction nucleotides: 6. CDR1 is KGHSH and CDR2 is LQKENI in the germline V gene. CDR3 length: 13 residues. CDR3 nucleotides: TGTGCCAGCTCACCCGAAACAGGGGACGGCTACACCTTC. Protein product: CASSPETGDGYTF.

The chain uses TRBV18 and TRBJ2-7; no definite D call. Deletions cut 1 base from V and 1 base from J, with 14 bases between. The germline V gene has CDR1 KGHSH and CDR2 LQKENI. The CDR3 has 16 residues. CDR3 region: CASSPRLAVLSYEQYF. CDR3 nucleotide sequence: TGTGCCAGCTCACCACGGCTTGCGGTTCTATCCTACGAGCAGTACTTC.

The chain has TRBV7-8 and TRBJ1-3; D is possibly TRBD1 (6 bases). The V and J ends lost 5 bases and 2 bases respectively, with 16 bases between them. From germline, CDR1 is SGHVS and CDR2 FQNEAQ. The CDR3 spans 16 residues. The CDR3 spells CASSRGRGITGNTIYF. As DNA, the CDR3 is TGTGCCAGCAGCCGAGGCAGGGGTATCACTGGAAACACCATATATTTT.

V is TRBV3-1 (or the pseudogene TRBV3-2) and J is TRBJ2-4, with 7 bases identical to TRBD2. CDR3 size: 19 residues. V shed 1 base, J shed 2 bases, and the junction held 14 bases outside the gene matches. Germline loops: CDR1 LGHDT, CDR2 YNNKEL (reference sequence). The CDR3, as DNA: TGTGCCAGCAGCCAAGTGGGGGGGACGGGACGATTGTCCAAAAACATTCAGTACTTC. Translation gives CASSQVGGTGRLSKNIQYF.

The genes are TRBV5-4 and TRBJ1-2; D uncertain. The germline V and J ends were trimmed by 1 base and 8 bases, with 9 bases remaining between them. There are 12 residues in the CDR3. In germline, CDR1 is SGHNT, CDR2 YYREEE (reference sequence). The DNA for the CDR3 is TGTGCCAGCAGCTTGCGCGGGCAAGGCTACACCTTC. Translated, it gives CASSLRGQGYTF.

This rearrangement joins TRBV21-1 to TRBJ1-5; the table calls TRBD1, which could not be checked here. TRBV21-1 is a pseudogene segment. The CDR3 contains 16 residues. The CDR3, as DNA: TGTGCCAGCAGCAAAGTGGGACAGGGTCAGGATCAGCCCCAGCATTTT. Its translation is CASSKVGQGQDQPQHF.